The 17 T cell receptor beta chains reported below all come from one sample, sequenced in a study of shared clonotypes between healthy human individuals. TCRdb's copy holds only in-frame clones and misses some; the assay was immunoSEQ multiplex PCR. The table includes approximately 500,000 clones, less than 96% detected once. The specimen sequenced was naive CD4+ T cells sorted from blood. The subset denotes: CD45RA+ positively selected. These receptor sequences come from a woman aged 25 to 45 in good health.

For this clone: Its ends do not fully match the called genes, so a read error is possible. V is TRBV6-4 and J is TRBJ2-2, with a possible D match to TRBD1 (5 bases). The CDR3 loop spans 15 amino acids. The germline V gene encodes CDR1 MRHNA and CDR2 SNTAGT. CDR3 sequence reads: CASSPSAGNAGELFF. The CDR3 bases are TGTGCCAGCAGTCCCTCGGCAGGGAACGCCGGGGAGCTGTTTTTT.

The genes are TRBV18 and TRBJ2-7, with 8 bases identical to TRBD2. Germline CDR1 and CDR2: KGHSH and LQKENI. V trimming: 8 bases; J trimming: 3 bases; junction bases outside the gene matches: 15. The CDR3 runs to 16 residues. This CDR3 is CASATLYSGTGYEQYF. Written as DNA, the CDR3 is TGTGCCAGCGCCACCCTTTATAGCGGGACGGGCTACGAGCAGTACTTC.

The V gene is TRBV18, the J gene TRBJ2-7, with 8 bases that match TRBD1. CDR1 and CDR2 (germline): KGHSH, LQKENI. This CDR3 is built from 15 residues. V lost 1 base and J lost 6; bases outside the gene matches: 8. As DNA, the CDR3 is TGTGCCAGCTCACCACAAGACAGGGGCCTCCTCGAGCAGTACTTC. It encodes CASSPQDRGLLEQYF.

J is TRBJ2-5 and V is TRBV11-2; unclear D gene. The J call is uncertain, as TRBJ2-7 better fits the DNA end. Germline loops: CDR1 SGHAT, CDR2 FQNNGV. This CDR3 is 12 amino acids long. The CDR3 region has the DNA TGTGCCAGCAGCTTATCAGGCTACGAGCAGTACTTC. It translates to CASSLSGYEQYF.

The V and J genes are TRBV11-2 and TRBJ2-7; D perhaps matches TRBD1 (5 bases). The CDR3 is made up of 12 amino acids. V dropped 5 bases and J dropped 0 bases, with 5 bases sitting between them. The germline gives CDR1 SGHAT, CDR2 FQNNGV. CDR3 DNA: TGTGCCAGCAGCGACAGCTCCTACGAGCAGTACTTC. It translates to CASSDSSYEQYF.

The chain links TRBV4-2 to TRBJ1-1; D is possibly TRBD1 (6 bases). V was cut by 2 bases and J by 1 base, with 11 bases left in between. The CDR3 loop spans 15 amino acids. Germline CDR1 reads LGHNA; CDR2 reads YNFKEQ. This CDR3 reads CASSQRQATNTEAFF. The CDR3 DNA follows: TGTGCCAGCAGCCAACGACAGGCGACGAACACTGAAGCTTTCTTT.

V usage is TRBV15 and J usage is TRBJ2-7; 11 nucleotides agree with TRBD2. The CDR3 totals 18 residues. The germline V gene has CDR1 LNHNV and CDR2 YYDKDF (reference sequence). V lost 1 base, J lost 7 bases, and 15 bases stayed unmatched. CDR3 DNA: TGTGCCACCAGCAGAGTAAAGGGACTAGCGGCCTCGGGGGGTGAGCAGTACTTC. It encodes CATSRVKGLAASGGEQYF.

V usage is TRBV6-5 and J usage is TRBJ1-2; D gene uncertain. Germline V lookup: CDR1 MNHEY, CDR2 SVGAGI. The CDR3 has 14 residues. Trimming pared 0 bases from V and 2 bases from J, leaving 7 bases between. CDR3 DNA sequence: TGTGCCAGCAGTTACTCCCAGGAGAACTATGGCTACACCTTC. It codes for CASSYSQENYGYTF.

The rearrangement joins TRBV5-1 to TRBJ2-6; D perhaps matches TRBD1 (6 bases). Germline V CDR1 and CDR2: SGHRS, YFSETQ. The CDR3 totals 18 residues. Trimming shortened V by 0 bases and J by 1 base, and 14 bases separated the two germline ends. This CDR3 is CASSLVPGEVSGANVLTF. The CDR3 region has the DNA TGCGCCAGCAGCTTGGTCCCAGGGGAAGTTTCTGGGGCCAACGTCCTGACTTTC.

The chain combines TRBV4-2 with TRBJ2-5; tentatively, D is TRBD2 (6 bases). Gene TRBJ2-7 matches the end of the DNA better, so the J call may be wrong. Looked up from germline, CDR1 is LGHNA and CDR2 is YNFKEQ. This CDR3 region has 14 residues. In DNA, the CDR3 is TGTGCCAGCAGCCAAGAACTAGCAAATTACGAGCAGTACTTC. This sequence encodes CASSQELANYEQYF.

This clone was found a few times. The chain recombines TRBV5-1 with TRBJ2-3, with 11 nucleotides matching TRBD2. V lost 3 bases to trimming and J lost 0 bases; unmatched junction nucleotides: 3. This CDR3 has 16 amino acids. From germline, CDR1 is SGHRS and CDR2 YFSETQ. CDR3 DNA: TGCGCCAGCAGCTGGGGGACTAGCGGAAGCACAGATACGCAGTATTTT. Encoded protein: CASSWGTSGSTDTQYF. The full variable domain, with the rest looked up from reference TRBV5-1 and TRBJ2-3, is KAGVTQTPRYLIKTRGQQVTLSCSPISGHRSVSWYQQTPGQGLQFLFEYFSETQRNKGNFPGRFSGRQFSNSRSEMNVSTLELGDSALYLCASSWGTSGSTDTQYFGPGTRLTVL.

The rearrangement uses TRBV5-4 and TRBJ1-4; D gene unclear. Trimming took off 2 bases at V and 7 bases at J, with 9 bases between the two ends. Germline CDR1 is SGHNT and CDR2 is YYREEE (reference sequence). The CDR3 contains 13 residues. CDR3 residues: CASSLEEGEKLFF. In nucleotides, the CDR3 is TGTGCCAGCAGCTTAGAAGAAGGTGAAAAACTGTTTTTT.

The chain couples TRBV2 to TRBJ2-7, with TRBD2 identical over 7 bases. The germline gives CDR1 SNHLY, CDR2 FYNNEI. Germline trimming cut 5 bases from V and 1 base from J; bases unmatched to any gene: 8. The CDR3 has 15 amino acids. The CDR3 spells CASSRALAVSYEQYF. Written as DNA, the CDR3 is TGTGCCAGCAGTCGCGCCCTAGCGGTATCCTACGAGCAGTACTTC.

The chain recombines TRBV14 with TRBJ1-2, with TRBD1 identical over 9 bases. J lost 4 bases, V lost 3 bases, and 9 bases had no gene match. The CDR3 covers 16 residues. Germline V gene sequence: CDR1 SGHDN, CDR2 FVKESK. In nucleotides, the CDR3 is TGTGCCAGCAGCCAGATAACCGGGACAGGGTCCTATGGCTACACCTTC. This sequence encodes CASSQITGTGSYGYTF. The full variable domain, completed using reference TRBV14 and TRBJ1-2, is EAGVTQFPSHSVIEKGQTVTLRCDPISGHDNLYWYRRVMGKEIKFLLHFVKESKQDESGMPNNRFLAERTGGTYSTLKVQPAELEDSGVYFCASSQITGTGSYGYTFGSGTRLTVV.

The gene calls are TRBV11-1 and TRBJ1-2; D is unclear. This CDR3 spans 13 amino acids. Trimming took off 1 base at V and 1 base at J, with 4 bases between the two ends. Germline assignment: CDR1 SGHAT and CDR2 FQDESV (reference sequence). CDR3 in amino acids: CASSLGLNYGYTF. CDR3 sequence (DNA): TGTGCCAGCAGCTTAGGTCTTAACTATGGCTACACCTTC.

The rearrangement joins TRBV5-1 to TRBJ2-7; the D is unclear. The V end lost 1 base, the J end lost 6 bases, and 14 bases lay between the germline ends. This CDR3 is built from 14 residues. Per the germline V gene, CDR1 is SGHRS and CDR2 is YFSETQ. CDR3 in DNA: TGCGCCAGCAGCTTGCTATCTGGGATCGGCGAGCAGTACTTC. It yields the protein CASSLLSGIGEQYF.

CDR3 in amino acids: CASSNALAGATDTQYF. The CDR3 bases are TGCGCCAGCAGCAACGCACTAGCGGGAGCAACAGATACGCAGTATTTT. The chain is built from TRBV5-1 and TRBJ2-3; 11 positions agree with TRBD2. Germline-derived CDR1 and CDR2 are SGHRS and YFSETQ. With 4 bases clipped from V and 3 bases from J, the junction kept 7 bases outside the gene matches. The CDR3 length is 16 residues.